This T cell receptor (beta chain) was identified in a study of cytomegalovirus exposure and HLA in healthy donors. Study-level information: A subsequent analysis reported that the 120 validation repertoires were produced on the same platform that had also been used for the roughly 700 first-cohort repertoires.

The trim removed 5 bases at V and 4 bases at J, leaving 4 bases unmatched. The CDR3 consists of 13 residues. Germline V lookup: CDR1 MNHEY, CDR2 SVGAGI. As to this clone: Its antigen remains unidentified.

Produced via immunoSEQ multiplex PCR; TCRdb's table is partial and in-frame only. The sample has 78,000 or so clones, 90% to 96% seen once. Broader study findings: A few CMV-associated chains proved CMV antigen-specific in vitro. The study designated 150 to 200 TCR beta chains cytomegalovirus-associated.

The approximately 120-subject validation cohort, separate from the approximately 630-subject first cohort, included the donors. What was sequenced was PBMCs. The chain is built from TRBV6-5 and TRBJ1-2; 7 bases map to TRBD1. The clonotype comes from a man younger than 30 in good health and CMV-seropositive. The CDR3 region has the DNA TGTGCCAGCAGTCCGGGACAGCTCTATGGCTACACCTTC. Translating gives CASSPGQLYGYTF.